The source of this T cell receptor (beta chain) is a study of blood T cell repertoires in COVID-19. Original data processing: Using reference gene primer amplification, nucleated cell counts were estimated. Clones were sequenced by immunoSEQ multiplex PCR, and TCRdb holds only the in-frame ones, with some missing. D and trimming come from the DNA, and the V and J calls and clone size come from that table. The sample lists roughly 310,000 clones; under 90% were seen once. The receptor was isolated from a woman between 25 and 40 years old with COVID-19, enrolled during active disease. The specimen sequenced was peripheral blood.

This CDR3 reads CASSQGWSEAFF. DNA for the CDR3: TGTGCCAGTAGCCAGGGGTGGAGTGAAGCTTTCTTT. The chain couples TRBV19 to TRBJ1-1; tentatively, D is TRBD1 (6 bases). Germline V gene lookup returns CDR1 LNHDA and CDR2 SQIVND (reference sequence). Trimming took off 6 bases at V and 7 bases at J, with 12 bases between the two ends. The CDR3 extends over 12 amino acids.